This T cell receptor beta chain was obtained from a study of T cells in women clearing cervical HPV infection. Study at large: Case blood was drawn when the lesion was first found; control blood after infection became undetectable.

Findings of the study overall: CIN3+ cases had significantly higher TCR richness than controls; evenness did not differ.

Notes on this clone: Its antigen is as yet unknown. The sequence runs out 3 residues before the end of the CDR3; the remainder is reconstructed from the germline J gene.

This CDR3 region has 14 residues. Germline V gene lookup returns CDR1 DFQATT and CDR2 SNEGSKA (reference sequence). Trimming removed 5 bases at V and 8 bases at J, with 20 bases between. Clones were read by immunoSEQ multiplex PCR, and TCRdb kept only the in-frame ones, dropping some. The sample table sets out 25,000 to 35,000 clones. The receptor's source is a woman between 18 and 70 years old with a cervical HPV16 infection that either progressed to CIN3+ or cleared (not recorded which). The J gene is TRBJ2-3, the V gene TRBV20-1; no definite D call. The sequenced sample was blood buffy coat. The CDR3 reads CSALQDLAAGTQYF. The sequenced part of the CDR3 DNA is TGCAGTGCTCTCCAGGATCTCGCTGCTGGTACG.